A single sample is the source of the 9 T cell receptor beta chains below, sequenced in a study of blood T cell repertoires in COVID-19. This table comes from immunoSEQ multiplex PCR, and its TCRdb copy is limited to in-frame clones, with some not included. The sample consists of fewer than 500,000 clones, around nine tenths of them appearing once. The sequenced sample was peripheral blood. These TCRs come from a man between 18 and 35 years old with COVID-19, enrolled during active disease.

The J gene is TRBJ1-1, the V gene TRBV29-1; 11 bases align to TRBD1. CDR3 length equals 13 residues. Germline CDR1 and CDR2: SQVTM and ANQGSEA. V was pared by 6 bases and J by 4 bases, with 4 bases of the junction left unmatched. The CDR3 DNA is TGCAGCGTCCCGGGACAGGGGGGCACTGAAGCTTTCTTT. This gives the protein CSVPGQGGTEAFF.

The gene calls are TRBV7-9 and TRBJ2-7, with 8 bases identical to TRBD1. Germline trimming cut 5 bases from V and 0 bases from J; bases unmatched to any gene: 12. Germline-derived CDR1 and CDR2 are SEHNR and FQNEAQ (reference sequence). The CDR3 has 17 residues. The CDR3, as DNA: TGTGCCAGCAGCCCTCTTAGGCAGGGGGCCGCCTCCTACGAGCAGTACTTC. It translates to CASSPLRQGAASYEQYF.

This clone was observed a single time. The CDR3 DNA follows: TGTGCCAGCAGCTTAGCAGGGAACCTCTATGGCTACACCTTC. Translating it yields CASSLAGNLYGYTF. This sequence joins TRBV11-2 and TRBJ1-2; TRBD1 is a possible D gene (5 bases). The germline CDR1 and CDR2 sequences are SGHAT and FQNNGV. V lost 1 base and J 4 bases, leaving 10 bases between the germline ends. This CDR3 contains 14 residues.

The gene calls are TRBV6-5 and TRBJ2-1; 10 bases line up with TRBD1. V dropped 8 bases and J dropped 8; count of bases not matched to a gene: 9. The CDR3 runs to 14 residues. CDR1 is MNHEY and CDR2 is SVGAGI in the germline V gene. The CDR3 coding sequence is TGTGCCAGCTCCGACAGGGGGCGCCTTCATGAGCAGTTCTTC. As protein: CASSDRGRLHEQFF.

V is TRBV10-1 and J is TRBJ2-1, with 10 bases fitting TRBD1. The CDR3 is 13 amino acids. Unmatched junction bases numbered 3, after V lost 6 bases and J lost 7 bases. CDR1 and CDR2 (germline): WNHNN, SYGVQD (reference sequence). CDR3 sequence reads: CASSGTGVNEQFF. The CDR3 DNA follows: TGCGCCAGCAGCGGGACAGGGGTAAATGAGCAGTTCTTC.

J is TRBJ2-2 and V is TRBV2; 8 positions agree with TRBD1. The V segment lost 6 bases and the J segment 2 bases; nucleotides outside the gene matches: 5. Germline V gene data show CDR1 as SNHLY and CDR2 as FYNNEI. There are 15 residues in the CDR3. As DNA, the CDR3 is TGTGCCAGCAGGAAACAGGGGGACAACACCGGGGAGCTGTTTTTT. The encoded protein is CASRKQGDNTGELFF.

The CDR3 bases are TGTGCCAGCAGTTTAACATACTATGGCTACACCTTC. This encodes CASSLTYYGYTF. V is TRBV28 and J is TRBJ1-2, with D hard to call. This CDR3 is 12 amino acids long. Per germline, CDR1 MDHEN and CDR2 SYDVKM. V lost 2 bases and J 3 bases, leaving 4 bases between the germline ends.

This sequence joins TRBV4-1 and TRBJ2-7; D is possibly TRBD2 (7 bases). V lost 0 bases and J 7 bases, leaving 13 bases between the germline ends. The germline V gene encodes CDR1 MGHRA and CDR2 YSYEKL. The CDR3 covers 14 residues. The CDR3 DNA follows: TGCGCCAGCAGCCAAGATCGAAGGGGGGGAGAGCAGTACTTC. Encoded protein: CASSQDRRGGEQYF.

This clone was recorded only once. V usage is TRBV25-1 and J usage is TRBJ2-1; 10 bases agree with TRBD2. The CDR3 covers 17 residues. Germline V gene sequence: CDR1 MGHDK, CDR2 SYGVNS. The V gene end was trimmed by 4 bases and the J gene end by 5 bases; junction bases not matched to a gene: 11. The CDR3 coding sequence is TGTGCCAGCAGTGTCCTCCCCGGGACTAGCGAGCACAATGAGCAGTTCTTC. Translated: CASSVLPGTSEHNEQFF.